Presented here are 15 T cell receptor beta chains from one specimen sequenced in a study of beta chain features in type 1 diabetes. The authors reverse transcribed all of the isolated RNA, so sequencing captured expressed TCRB transcripts. Here immunoSEQ multiplex PCR was the method, and the copy in TCRdb shows in-frame clones only, minus some. The sample holds about 410,000 clones, approximately 14% seen once. Sample: naive CD4+ T cells from blood. The source is a man in his thirties or forties in good health.

This clone was found a few times. The chain couples TRBV2 to TRBJ1-6; no clear D. The germline gives CDR1 SNHLY, CDR2 FYNNEI. Trimming removed 5 bases from V and 13 bases from J, with 9 bases in between. This CDR3 comprises 11 residues. As DNA, the CDR3 is TGTGCCAGCAGTCAAAAGGTCCCCCTCCACTTT. Translation: CASSQKVPLHF.

The chain carries TRBV27 and TRBJ2-7; the D gene is possibly TRBD1 (6 bases). The V end was cut by 7 bases, the J end by 3 bases, with 13 bases between. This CDR3 comprises 13 residues. The germline V gene encodes CDR1 MNHEY and CDR2 SMNVEV (reference sequence). This CDR3 is CASKGGPRYEQYF. The CDR3 region has the DNA TGTGCCAGCAAAGGGGGACCGCGCTACGAGCAGTACTTC.

The chain links TRBV5-1 to TRBJ2-3, with a possible D match to TRBD1 (6 bases). Trimming left V 2 bases short and J 1 base short, with 8 bases between. The CDR3 totals 14 residues. Germline CDR1 and CDR2: SGHRS and YFSETQ. For the CDR3, the DNA is TGCGCCAGCAGCTTAGGACAGCGCACAGATACGCAGTATTTT. This encodes CASSLGQRTDTQYF. Variable domain in full (rest from reference TRBV5-1 and TRBJ2-3): KAGVTQTPRYLIKTRGQQVTLSCSPISGHRSVSWYQQTPGQGLQFLFEYFSETQRNKGNFPGRFSGRQFSNSRSEMNVSTLELGDSALYLCASSLGQRTDTQYFGPGTRLTVL.

The gene calls are TRBV21-1 and TRBJ2-7; the table calls TRBD1, which could not be checked here. TRBV21-1 is a pseudogene locus. The CDR3 consists of 15 residues. As DNA, the CDR3 is TGTGCCAGCAGCAGAACCCAAGGGACAGGGGACGAGCAGTACGTC. Translated: CASSRTQGTGDEQYV.

V usage is TRBV25-1 and J usage is TRBJ1-1, with a tentative D call TRBD1 (6 bases). V lost 5 bases to trimming and J lost 4 bases, with 14 bases between them. The germline CDR1 and CDR2 sequences are MGHDK and SYGVNS. This CDR3 has 14 amino acids. The CDR3 DNA reads as TGTGCCAGCAGTCCGAACCGGGACATCACTGAAGCTTTCTTT. Translation: CASSPNRDITEAFF.

This clone was counted between two and nine times. The chain joins TRBV25-1 to TRBJ2-3; D not resolved. V lost 8 bases, J lost 0 bases, and 12 bases lay in between. This CDR3 region has 14 residues. CDR1 is MGHDK and CDR2 is SYGVNS in the germline V gene. The CDR3 loop reads CASRLRWSTDTQYF. The CDR3 DNA is TGTGCCAGCCGTTTACGGTGGAGCACAGATACGCAGTATTTT.

The J gene is TRBJ2-1, the V gene TRBV5-6, with 9 bases aligning to TRBD2. V was pared by 4 bases and J by 1 base, with 0 bases of the junction left unmatched. This CDR3 spans 14 amino acids. From germline, CDR1 is SGHDT and CDR2 YYEEEE. Written as DNA, the CDR3 is TGTGCCAGCAGCGGACTAGCGTCCTACAATGAGCAGTTCTTC. This gives the protein CASSGLASYNEQFF.

The genes are TRBV30 and TRBJ1-3; D gene ambiguous. CDR3 length: 13 amino acids. Germline V lookup: CDR1 GTSNPN, CDR2 SVGIG (reference sequence). Trimming left V 4 bases short and J 3 bases short, with 10 bases between. The CDR3 is CAWNGGFGNTIYF. The CDR3 nucleotides are TGTGCCTGGAATGGTGGATTTGGAAACACCATATATTTT.

This clone was counted many times. J is TRBJ2-2 and V is TRBV10-3; D gene uncertain. The V end lost 9 bases, the J end lost 2 bases, and 4 bases lay between the germline ends. The CDR3 spans 11 residues. Germline V gene data show CDR1 as ENHRY and CDR2 as SYGVKD. The DNA of the CDR3 is TGTGCCATGACAAACACCGGGGAGCTGTTTTTT. Amino acids: CAMTNTGELFF.

This clone was found a few times. The J gene is TRBJ2-7, the V gene TRBV6-6; D might be TRBD2 (6 bases). Germline V lookup: CDR1 MNHNY, CDR2 SVGAGI (reference sequence). The CDR3 has 12 residues. Deletions cut 6 bases from V and 7 bases from J, with 13 bases between. The CDR3 loop reads CASSVTSLEQYV. As DNA, the CDR3 is TGTGCCAGCAGCGTGACTAGTCTTGAGCAGTACGTC.

Regarding this clone: Within the sample, other DNA sequences also encode this same CDR3. V and J are TRBV25-1 and TRBJ2-1; possible D gene TRBD1, 5 bases. This CDR3 comprises 16 residues. The V end lost 4 bases, the J end lost 5 bases, and 18 bases lay between the germline ends. In germline, CDR1 is MGHDK, CDR2 SYGVNS. CDR3 DNA sequence: TGTGCCAGCAGTGGACCTCGGCGGCAGGGCCACAATGAGCAGTTCTTC. It yields the protein CASSGPRRQGHNEQFF.

The rearrangement joins TRBV7-9 to TRBJ1-1; 7 positions match TRBD1. This CDR3 has 14 residues. Germline V lookup: CDR1 SEHNR, CDR2 FQNEAQ (reference sequence). J lost 2 bases, V lost 6 bases, and 6 bases had no gene match. The CDR3 spells CASSLRQGNTEAFF. The DNA of the CDR3 is TGTGCCAGCAGTCTGAGACAGGGCAACACTGAAGCTTTCTTT.

This clone turned up a few times. The gene calls are TRBV9 and TRBJ1-6; 7 bases are shared with TRBD1. Germline V gene sequence: CDR1 SGDLS, CDR2 YYNGEE. The ends lost 1 base at V and 12 bases at J; junction bases unmatched: 19. The CDR3 length is 18 residues. The DNA for the CDR3 is TGTGCCAGCAGCGTAATACCCCGGACAGGCGTGCTGAGTGTACCCCTCCACTTT. Translating it yields CASSVIPRTGVLSVPLHF.

The chain combines TRBV6-6 with TRBJ2-7, with D maybe TRBD2 (6 bases). The CDR3 sequence is 14 residues long. Per germline, CDR1 MNHNY and CDR2 SVGAGI (reference sequence). Between the trimmed V and J ends, which lost 2 bases and 3 bases, there was a span of 11 bases. The CDR3 loop is CASSYSQGGYEQYF. The CDR3 bases are TGTGCCAGCAGTTACAGTCAGGGAGGCTACGAGCAGTACTTC.

In its sample, this clone was seen many times. The chain combines TRBV14 with TRBJ2-1; 10 nucleotides line up with TRBD1. Germline lookup yields CDR1 SGHDN and CDR2 FVKESK. The CDR3 length is 15 residues. V lost 1 base to trimming and J lost 9 bases; unmatched junction nucleotides: 6. The CDR3 sequence: CASSQARQGAVEQFF. The CDR3 DNA reads TGTGCCAGCAGCCAAGCCCGACAGGGGGCAGTTGAGCAGTTCTTC.